This TCR beta chain was profiled in a study of T cell responses to AZD1222 COVID-19 vaccine. In the study overall: Pooling was applied to second doses at about 4 or about 12 weeks.

Details on this clone: What it recognizes is unknown.

Study-wide points: Nearly half of spike-specific TCRs reportedly go after variant regions that carry no mutations.

V gave up 3 bases and J gave up 1 base, with 11 bases separating them. This CDR3 is 15 amino acids long. Germline V gene sequence: CDR1 SNHLY, CDR2 FYNNEI. Only in-frame clones appear in the TCRdb table, and some are missing; sequencing was by immunoSEQ multiplex PCR. The sample has roughly 100,000 clones, more than 75% seen once; the top ten hold 2.5% to 3%. The sample in question was peripheral blood, obtained on day 0 of AZD1222 vaccination. V is TRBV2 and J is TRBJ2-3; perhaps TRBD2 as D (6 bases). The source of this sequence is an adult in good health. CDR3 sequence (DNA): TGTGCCAGCAGTGATGGCGGCGGGGGCACAGATACGCAGTATTTT. It yields the protein CASSDGGGGTDTQYF.